The 19 T cell receptor beta chains below come from one sample, sequenced in a study of post-analysis software for immune sequencing data. Study results and caveats: Elevated frequency relative to controls characterized 4 or 5 TRBV segments in patients, TRBV5-6, TRBV5-1 and TRBV20-1 among them.

The antigens for these receptors are not known. Unique molecular identifiers were built into the TCR beta cDNA libraries. TCRdb passed the PCR reads through MiXCR, listing each CDR3 protein once. The sample holds hundreds of thousands of distinct CDR3 sequences, 59% seen once. Sample: blood. The receptors originated from a girl aged 2 to 9 with multiple sclerosis.

This clonotype was recorded at least ten times. This rearrangement joins TRBV10-2 to TRBJ2-5; 8 bases fit TRBD2. The CDR3 spans 13 residues. Germline V lookup: CDR1 WSHSY, CDR2 SAAADI. The CDR3 here is CAARRGVQETQYF. The CDR3 DNA sequence: TGCGCAGCCCGGCGGGGGGTTCAAGAGACCCAGTACTTC.

In its sample, this clonotype was seen a few times. This chain joins TRBV27 and TRBJ1-1; TRBD1 aligns across 7 bases. The CDR3 length is 14 residues. V lost 7 bases to trimming and J lost 2 bases; unmatched junction nucleotides: 7. Germline assignment: CDR1 MNHEY and CDR2 SMNVEV (reference sequence). CDR3 amino acids: CASNRRGLNTEAFF. CDR3 DNA: TGTGCCAGCAATAGGAGGGGGCTAAACACTGAAGCTTTCTTT.

The rearrangement joins TRBV15 to TRBJ2-7; 7 bases map to TRBD2. The CDR3 is 15 residues long. J gave up 0 bases and V 8 bases, and 10 bases lay outside the gene matches. CDR1 LNHNV and CDR2 YYDKDF come from the germline V gene (reference sequence). The CDR3 here is CATLELAAFSYEQYF. CDR3 nucleotides: TGTGCCACCCTTGAGCTAGCGGCTTTCTCCTACGAGCAGTACTTC.

On this clonotype itself: Relative to the germline gene, one junction end is altered; a read error may explain this. The chain employs TRBV6-2 or TRBV6-3 and TRBJ2-1, with 7 bases lining up with TRBD2. The CDR3 sequence is 14 residues long. CDR1 MNHEY and CDR2 SVGEGT come from the germline V gene. CDR3 protein: CASRLGGSGNGQFF. CDR3 DNA sequence: TGTGCCAGCAGACTGGGGGGGTCCGGCAATGGGCAGTTCTTC.

This chain uses TRBV29-1 with TRBJ2-3; TRBD1 matches 9 bases. CDR1 is SQVTM, CDR2 ANQGSEA, per germline. Trimming cost V 6 bases and J 6 bases; bases outside gene matches: 22. CDR3 size: 18 residues. The DNA for the CDR3 is TGCAGCGTCGTCGTAATTCCGGGACAGGGTACCCATTTGGATACGCAGTATTTT. Protein product: CSVVVIPGQGTHLDTQYF.

This clonotype was seen a few times. This sequence joins TRBV9 and TRBJ2-1; a weak D match, TRBD2 (7 bases). Germline CDR1 SGDLS, CDR2 YYNGEE. There are 15 residues in the CDR3. The V and J ends lost 4 bases and 5 bases respectively, with 16 bases between them. This CDR3 is CASSPRAGANNEQFF. The CDR3 bases are TGTGCCAGCAGCCCCAGGGCGGGGGCCAACAATGAGCAGTTCTTC.

The chain uses TRBV7-9 and TRBJ2-5; D is perhaps TRBD1 or TRBD2 (5 bases each). CDR1 is SEHNR, CDR2 FQNEAQ, per germline (reference sequence). This CDR3 contains 15 residues. V lost 5 bases, J lost 0 bases, and 13 bases lay in between. CDR3: CASSPQGVNQETQYF. The CDR3 DNA follows: TGTGCCAGCAGCCCCCAGGGAGTTAACCAAGAGACCCAGTACTTC.

This chain connects TRBV5-4 to TRBJ1-1; TRBD1 agrees at 8 bases. There are 12 residues in the CDR3. Looked up from germline, CDR1 is SGHNT and CDR2 is YYREEE (reference sequence). The V and J ends lost 3 bases and 11 bases, in that order; junction bases with no gene match: 6. CDR3 nucleotide sequence: TGTGCCAGCAGCTCTATACAGGGGGTTGCTTTCTTT. It encodes CASSSIQGVAFF.

This chain links TRBV5-1 with TRBJ2-1; 7 bases are shared with TRBD1. The germline CDR1 and CDR2 sequences are SGHRS and YFSETQ. This CDR3 has 15 residues. V dropped 4 bases and J dropped 4; count of bases not matched to a gene: 8. CDR3 coding DNA: TGCGCCAGCAGCGCCGGGACAGATCGATACAATGAGCAGTTCTTC. This encodes CASSAGTDRYNEQFF.

This clonotype was detected a few times. This chain connects TRBV20-1 to TRBJ2-4; D is unresolved. The ends were cut back, 6 bases at V and 0 bases at J, with 12 bases in the middle. The CDR3 runs to 14 residues. In germline, CDR1 is DFQATT, CDR2 SNEGSKA (reference sequence). CDR3 in amino acids: CSAATQLAKNIQYF. In nucleotides, the CDR3 is TGCAGTGCCGCGACTCAGCTAGCCAAAAACATTCAGTACTTC.

The chain employs TRBV10-3 and TRBJ2-7; the D gene is possibly TRBD1 (6 bases). The germline V and J ends were trimmed by 8 bases and 2 bases, with 10 bases remaining between them. The CDR3 loop spans 12 amino acids. CDR1 ENHRY and CDR2 SYGVKD come from the germline V gene. The CDR3, as DNA: TGTGCCATCGCGGACAGCCCCTACGAGCAGTACTTC. Translation gives CAIADSPYEQYF.

This chain connects TRBV6-5 to TRBJ2-1; the match to TRBD2 covers 11 bases. V shed 6 bases and J 6 bases; nucleotides not matched to a gene: 4. The germline CDR1 and CDR2 sequences are MNHEY and SVGAGI. The CDR3 consists of 14 residues. The CDR3 DNA reads as TGTGCCAGCAGACACGGACTAGCGGGCAATGAGCAGTTCTTC. Translating it yields CASRHGLAGNEQFF.

This clonotype appeared once. At one end, the junction sequence differs from germline, possibly due to a read error. The chain has TRBV28 and TRBJ2-7; 12 nucleotides agree with TRBD2. The last part of the DNA fits TRBJ2-5 better; the J call may be wrong. Looked up from germline, CDR1 is MDHEN and CDR2 is SYDVKM. The CDR3 loop spans 15 amino acids. The chain's CDR3 is CASRPNPGLAGTQYF. CDR3 DNA: TGTGCAAGCAGGCCAAATCCGGGACTAGCGGGGACCCAGTACTTC.

With regard to this clonotype: Relative to the germline gene, one junction end is altered; a read error may explain this. The rearrangement joins TRBV5-1 to TRBJ1-2, with D possibly TRBD1 on 5 matching bases. CDR3 length: 14 amino acids. The germline gives CDR1 SGHRS, CDR2 YFSETQ. This CDR3 reads CASSSEGRYYGYNF. In DNA, the CDR3 is TGCGCCAGCAGCTCTGAGGGGCGGTACTATGGCTACAACTTC. The full variable domain, with the rest looked up from reference TRBV5-1 and TRBJ1-2, is KAGVTQTPRYLIKTRGQQVTLSCSPISGHRSVSWYQQTPGQGLQFLFEYFSETQRNKGNFPGRFSGRQFSNSRSEMNVSTLELGDSALYLCASSSEGRYYGYNFGSGTRLTVV.

This clonotype came up a few times. V is TRBV5-1 and J is TRBJ2-7, with D perhaps TRBD2 (5 bases). There are 15 residues in the CDR3. V was cut by 4 bases and J by 2 bases, with 16 bases left in between. The germline V gene has CDR1 SGHRS and CDR2 YFSETQ. The CDR3 protein is CASSQHGRETYEQYF. The CDR3 DNA follows: TGCGCCAGCAGCCAACACGGACGGGAAACCTACGAGCAGTACTTC.

The chain couples TRBV11-1 to TRBJ2-7; TRBD1 is a possible D gene (6 bases). Trimming pared 5 bases from V and 3 bases from J, leaving 14 bases between. The CDR3 has 14 residues. Germline V gives CDR1 SGHAT, CDR2 FQDESV (reference sequence). CDR3 coding DNA: TGTGCCAGCAGCCCACGGGACAAAAACTACGAGCAGTACTTC. Amino acid sequence: CASSPRDKNYEQYF.

This clonotype was counted a few times. The chain has TRBV7-2 and TRBJ2-4, with TRBD1 as a possible D gene (5 bases). The J call is uncertain, as TRBJ2-3 better fits the DNA end. Germline-derived CDR1 and CDR2 are SGHTA and FQGNSA. The length of the CDR3 is 12 residues. DNA of the CDR3: TGTGCCAGCAGCTTAGCGGTAGGGGAGCAGTATTTT. This encodes CASSLAVGEQYF.

The rearrangement uses TRBV20-1 and TRBJ1-1; 9 bases are a match to TRBD1. Trimming removed 3 bases from V and 1 base from J; junction bases left unmatched: 6. The CDR3 spans 15 residues. Germline V lookup: CDR1 DFQATT, CDR2 SNEGSKA (reference sequence). The CDR3 here is CSARRPGQGNTEAFF. The CDR3 DNA follows: TGCAGTGCTAGGCGCCCGGGACAGGGGAACACTGAAGCTTTCTTT.

This chain connects TRBV20-1 to TRBJ2-1; 9 bases match TRBD2. Germline lookup yields CDR1 DFQATT and CDR2 SNEGSKA (reference sequence). This CDR3 has 15 residues. J was trimmed by 10 bases and V by 6 bases; bases with no gene match: 16. CDR3 loop: CSAPLAGNLGKEQFF. Written as DNA, the CDR3 is TGCAGTGCCCCCCTAGCGGGGAACCTGGGCAAGGAGCAGTTCTTC.